The 28 T cell receptor beta chains below all came from one sample that was sequenced in a study of response to subunit inactivated influenza vaccine. Via MiXCR, TCRdb re-called the RT-PCR reads, giving one row per CDR3 protein. The table lists about 540,000 distinct CDR3 sequences, approximately 22% of them singletons. This sample was also put to use in a study of T cells expressing NK-cell markers. That study adds: 5'RACE template switching with UMIs produced the TCR beta cDNA.

This material consisted of CD4+ T cells sorted from PBMCs, taken 11 to 12 days after vaccination. These receptors originate from a man between 45 and 60 years old who received an inactivated influenza vaccine.

The sample holds a few counts of this clonotype. The CDR3 DNA reads as TGTGCCAGCAGCCACGCCAGTCTTGCAGGGGCCTACGAGCAGTACTTC. Its translation: CASSHASLAGAYEQYF. The chain is built from TRBV4-2 and TRBJ2-7; TRBD1 might be the D (6 bases). Per germline, CDR1 LGHNA and CDR2 YNFKEQ. The CDR3 is 16 amino acids. The V and J ends lost 3 bases and 2 bases respectively, with 17 bases between them.

In its sample, this clonotype was seen a few times. The V call is TRBV29-1, the J call TRBJ1-5, with TRBD1 matching over 7 bases. The CDR3 loop spans 13 amino acids. V shed 3 bases and J 6 bases; nucleotides not matched to a gene: 5. Germline V gene sequence: CDR1 SQVTM, CDR2 ANQGSEA. This CDR3 reads CSVDAGGGQPQHF. The CDR3 nucleotides are TGCAGCGTTGACGCAGGGGGAGGTCAGCCCCAGCATTTT.

This chain links TRBV15 with TRBJ2-2, with D perhaps matching TRBD1 (7 bases). Germline-derived CDR1 and CDR2 are LNHNV and YYDKDF (reference sequence). The CDR3 is 14 residues long. V lost 6 bases and J lost 5, with 13 bases in between. Here the CDR3 reads CATRRQGGTGELFF. DNA of the CDR3: TGTGCCACCAGGAGACAGGGAGGTACCGGGGAGCTGTTTTTT.

CDR3: CASRDPGTGVDGYTF. The CDR3 DNA sequence: TGTGCCAGCAGAGACCCCGGGACAGGAGTCGATGGCTACACCTTC. The V gene is TRBV28, the J gene TRBJ1-2; TRBD1 matches at 8 bases. The germline V gene has CDR1 MDHEN and CDR2 SYDVKM. The junction had 12 bases not matched to a gene; V was cut back by 6 bases and J by 6 bases. The CDR3 sequence is 15 residues long.

This clonotype was seen more than once but under ten times. The J gene is TRBJ2-5, the V gene TRBV15; D is ambiguous. The CDR3 has 11 residues. The germline V and J ends were trimmed by 3 bases and 5 bases, with 4 bases remaining between them. Looked up from germline, CDR1 is LNHNV and CDR2 is YYDKDF (reference sequence). This chain's CDR3 is CATSSRETQYF. The CDR3, as DNA: TGTGCCACCAGCAGTAGGGAGACCCAGTACTTC.

CDR3 sequence (DNA): TGTGCCAGCAGCTTGGTGGGACCAACCTACAATGAGCAGTTCTTC. Protein: CASSLVGPTYNEQFF. This chain joins TRBV5-6 and TRBJ2-1; tentatively, D is TRBD1 or TRBD2 (5 bases each). This CDR3 spans 15 amino acids. Per germline, CDR1 SGHDT and CDR2 YYEEEE. With 0 bases removed from V and 2 bases from J, the gap between germline ends came to 9 bases.

In this sample, this clonotype turned up a few times. The chain uses TRBV20-1 and TRBJ2-3; 12 bases are shared with TRBD2. Germline CDR1 DFQATT, CDR2 SNEGSKA (reference sequence). The ends lost 0 bases at V and 3 bases at J; junction bases unmatched: 7. This CDR3 region has 17 residues. The CDR3 DNA sequence: TGCAGTGCTAGAGACGTAGGACTAGCGGGGATAACAGATACGCAGTATTTT. Encoded protein: CSARDVGLAGITDTQYF.

The chain combines TRBV10-3 with TRBJ2-7; D is possibly TRBD2 (5 bases). Trimming left V 3 bases short and J 4 bases short, with 13 bases between. The CDR3 has 14 residues. Germline V lookup: CDR1 ENHRY, CDR2 SYGVKD. The DNA for the CDR3 is TGTGCCATCAGTGATTTTGGAGGCCGGTACGAGCAGTACTTC. As protein: CAISDFGGRYEQYF.

V gene TRBV6-2 or TRBV6-3 combines with J gene TRBJ1-2; TRBD1 agrees at 8 bases. With V trimmed by 6 bases and J by 4 bases, 7 bases remained unmatched. Germline values: CDR1 MNHEY, CDR2 SVGEGT. The CDR3 extends over 14 amino acids. The CDR3 region has the DNA TGTGCCAGCAGAGAGGACAGGGAAGCCTATGGCTACACCTTC. Translated: CASREDREAYGYTF.

This clonotype occurred once. The chain recombines TRBV18 with TRBJ1-4; D unclear. The CDR3 has 14 residues. V was pared by 3 bases and J by 7 bases, with 12 bases between. Germline CDR1 reads KGHSH; CDR2 reads LQKENI. The CDR3 DNA reads as TGTGCCAGCTCACCCCCCGGGAGCGGTGAAAAACTGTTTTTT. Translated, it gives CASSPPGSGEKLFF. Based on the CDR3 plus reference TRBV18 and TRBJ1-4, the full variable domain is NAGVMQNPRHLVRRRGQEARLRCSPMKGHSHVYWYRQLPEEGLKFMVYLQKENIIDESGMPKERFSAEFPKEGPSILRIQQVVRGDSAAYFCASSPPGSGEKLFFGSGTQLSVL.

This rearrangement joins TRBV12-3 or TRBV12-4 to TRBJ1-1; 9 bases map to TRBD1. The CDR3 has 16 residues. V lost 5 bases to trimming and J lost 1 base; unmatched junction nucleotides: 8. CDR3 region: CASSPGQGRGNTEAFF. Written as DNA, the CDR3 is TGTGCCAGCAGTCCAGGACAGGGGAGGGGGAACACTGAAGCTTTCTTT.

This clonotype was observed a handful of times. The V call is TRBV18, the J call TRBJ2-7; TRBD2 is a possible D gene (6 bases). V gave up 2 bases and J gave up 7 bases, with 12 bases separating them. The CDR3 runs 13 residues. Germline assignment: CDR1 KGHSH and CDR2 LQKENI. The CDR3 loop is CASSPRTGDEQYF. The DNA of the CDR3 is TGTGCCAGCTCACCAAGGACGGGAGATGAGCAGTACTTC.

The chain is built from TRBV28 and TRBJ2-1, with 7 bases that match TRBD2. This CDR3 comprises 15 residues. CDR1 is MDHEN, CDR2 SYDVKM, per germline. V shed 5 bases and J 0 bases; nucleotides not matched to a gene: 4. CDR3 bases: TGTGCCAGCAGTCGGAGCGGGGTCTCCTACAATGAGCAGTTCTTC. It translates to CASSRSGVSYNEQFF.

This sequence joins TRBV7-2 and TRBJ1-2, with TRBD1 matching 9 bases. The CDR3 is 15 amino acids. Germline V gene sequence: CDR1 SGHTA, CDR2 FQGNSA. V gave up 5 bases and J gave up 8 bases; unmatched junction bases: 12. For the CDR3, the DNA is TGTGCCAGCAGCCCGGACAGGGGACCTGGGTTCGGCTACACCTTC. Translation: CASSPDRGPGFGYTF.

This clonotype was recorded many times. The J gene is TRBJ2-1, the V gene TRBV12-3 or TRBV12-4; TRBD2 is a possible D gene (6 bases). Deletions cut 3 bases from V and 5 bases from J, with 8 bases between. The CDR3 is 13 amino acids. CDR3 nucleotides: TGTGCCAGCAGTTTTCGGGGGAACAATGAGCAGTTCTTC. It encodes CASSFRGNNEQFF.

The chain couples TRBV4-3 to TRBJ2-3; 10 positions match TRBD2. From germline, CDR1 is LGHNA and CDR2 YSLEER. With V trimmed by 0 bases and J by 8 bases, 8 bases remained unmatched. This CDR3 region has 16 residues. The CDR3 loop is CASSQDPSGSWPTQYF. As DNA, the CDR3 is TGCGCCAGCAGCCAAGATCCTAGCGGGAGTTGGCCTACGCAGTATTTT.

J is TRBJ2-1 and V is TRBV29-1; a weak D match, TRBD2 (6 bases). There are 13 residues in the CDR3. Germline lookup yields CDR1 SQVTM and CDR2 ANQGSEA. Trimming left V 7 bases short and J 0 bases short, with 10 bases between. CDR3 sequence: CSAGASSYNEQFF. The CDR3 nucleotides read TGCAGCGCGGGAGCTAGCTCCTACAATGAGCAGTTCTTC.

This rearrangement joins TRBV6-1 to TRBJ1-1; 8 bases match TRBD1. Per germline, CDR1 MNHNS and CDR2 SASEGT. The CDR3 length is 14 residues. Germline trimming cut 6 bases from V and 5 bases from J; bases unmatched to any gene: 8. In DNA form, the CDR3 reads TGTGCCAGCAGCATATACAGGGGGTATACTGAAGCTTTCTTT. As protein: CASSIYRGYTEAFF.

This clonotype has more than one count but fewer than ten. The chain employs TRBV11-2 and TRBJ2-7, with D perhaps matching TRBD2 (5 bases). Trimming shortened V by 5 bases and J by 2 bases, and 13 bases separated the two germline ends. Germline CDR1 and CDR2: SGHAT and FQNNGV. The CDR3 has 14 residues. The CDR3 nucleotides read TGTGCCAGCAGCCATAGGCCGGGAACCTACGAGCAGTACTTC. Its protein is CASSHRPGTYEQYF.

J is TRBJ1-1 and V is TRBV10-1; 7 bases are shared with TRBD1. The CDR3 is 16 amino acids. After removal of 2 bases from V and 4 bases from J, the junction contained 10 bases not matched to a gene. Germline V gene lookup returns CDR1 WNHNN and CDR2 SYGVQD (reference sequence). The CDR3 spells CASSETQQGLGTEAFF. As DNA, the CDR3 is TGCGCCAGCAGTGAGACGCAACAGGGGTTAGGCACTGAAGCTTTCTTT.

V and J are TRBV20-1 and TRBJ2-3; 9 nucleotides line up with TRBD2. The CDR3 contains 16 residues. Germline trimming cut 5 bases from V and 0 bases from J; bases unmatched to any gene: 9. The germline V gene has CDR1 DFQATT and CDR2 SNEGSKA (reference sequence). This chain's CDR3 is CSARSGSGSSTDTQYF. DNA for the CDR3: TGCAGTGCTCGTAGCGGGAGCGGGTCTAGCACAGATACGCAGTATTTT.

The chain joins TRBV14 to TRBJ2-2; D remains ambiguous. V lost 7 bases, J lost 4 bases, and 10 bases lay in between. This CDR3 is built from 13 residues. Per the germline V gene, CDR1 is SGHDN and CDR2 is FVKESK. CDR3 sequence: CASNSLGTGELFF. The DNA of the CDR3 is TGTGCCAGCAACTCCTTGGGCACCGGGGAGCTGTTTTTT. Together with reference TRBV14 and TRBJ2-2, the CDR3 gives the full variable domain: EAGVTQFPSHSVIEKGQTVTLRCDPISGHDNLYWYRRVMGKEIKFLLHFVKESKQDESGMPNNRFLAERTGGTYSTLKVQPAELEDSGVYFCASNSLGTGELFFGEGSRLTVL.

This clonotype was seen more than once but under ten times. The chain recombines TRBV29-1 with TRBJ1-3; no reliable D call. The CDR3 is 14 amino acids. Germline V CDR1 and CDR2: SQVTM, ANQGSEA. V lost 4 bases and J lost 0, with 10 bases in between. The CDR3 DNA reads TGCAGCGTTGGCCTTAGGAGCTCTGGAAACACCATATATTTT. Its translation: CSVGLRSSGNTIYF.

The DNA for the CDR3 is TGTGCCAGCTCAGGCGGACAGGGGGGCTCCTACAATGAGCAGTTCTTC. Translated, it gives CASSGGQGGSYNEQFF. The chain combines TRBV18 with TRBJ2-1, with TRBD1 matching 10 bases. Trimming removed 5 bases from V and 0 bases from J; junction bases left unmatched: 4. CDR1 is KGHSH and CDR2 is LQKENI in the germline V gene. There are 16 residues in the CDR3.

In DNA form, the CDR3 reads TGTGCCAGCAGTTTTCTTCGGCCCAGGGCCGATCACGGCTACACCTTC. It is translated as CASSFLRPRADHGYTF. The chain has TRBV28 and TRBJ1-2, with TRBD1 as a possible D gene (5 bases). Germline assignment: CDR1 MDHEN and CDR2 SYDVKM. This CDR3 region has 16 residues. The V end was cut by 3 bases, the J end by 8 bases, with 22 bases between.

The table lists this clonotype with a few counts. The CDR3 coding sequence is TGCGCCAGCAGCTTGGGCTCAGGGGTGATCGCTGAAGCTTTCTTT. Amino acids: CASSLGSGVIAEAFF. The V call is TRBV5-1, the J call TRBJ1-1; D perhaps matches TRBD1 (6 bases). Trimming removed 0 bases at V and 6 bases at J, with 15 bases between. This CDR3 contains 15 residues. CDR1 is SGHRS, CDR2 YFSETQ, per germline.

The chain recombines TRBV5-1 with TRBJ2-2; possibly TRBD2 for D (6 bases). CDR3 length: 16 amino acids. Trimming stripped 1 base from V and 2 bases from J, with 12 bases between. Germline V gene lookup returns CDR1 SGHRS and CDR2 YFSETQ. This CDR3 reads CASSLLRTTNTGELFF. In DNA form, the CDR3 reads TGCGCCAGCAGCTTGCTCCGGACTACTAACACCGGGGAGCTGTTTTTT.

The rearrangement links TRBV7-8 to TRBJ2-1; tentatively, D is TRBD1 (7 bases). This CDR3 has 16 residues. CDR1 is SGHVS and CDR2 is FQNEAQ in the germline V gene. V lost 5 bases and J 2 bases, leaving 16 bases between the germline ends. In nucleotides, the CDR3 is TGTGCCAGCAGCGAGGGGGCGAGGGGGGCCTACAATGAGCAGTTCTTC. Translation: CASSEGARGAYNEQFF.